The following is a T cell receptor beta chain sequence with its context. The protocol was immunoSEQ multiplex PCR, while the TCRdb copy is restricted to in-frame clones and leaves out a portion. The top ten clones hold around an eighth of a sample with fewer than 150,000 clones, approximately 84% of them seen once. There are 15 residues in the CDR3. The germline V gene has CDR1 SGHRS and CDR2 YFSETQ. Trimming stripped 0 bases from V and 1 base from J, with 7 bases between. These data originate in a study of blood T cell repertoires in COVID-19. The clonotype was recovered from a woman aged 25 to 39 who had recovered from COVID-19. The sample was peripheral blood. This chain uses TRBV5-1 with TRBJ2-2, with D perhaps matching TRBD1 (5 bases). The CDR3 reads CASSLVGQNTGELFF. Here the CDR3 DNA reads TGCGCCAGCAGCTTGGTGGGGCAGAACACCGGGGAGCTGTTTTTT.